The present TCR beta chain was sequenced within a study of shared clonotypes between healthy human individuals. Study-wide points: Estimated richness was generally greater in naive than memory subsets. Clonotypes shared by all four sorted-subset donors had higher generation probabilities than non-shared clonotypes.

Worth noting for this clone: The antigen is unknown.

Deep level was the assay's run setting. The repertoire was sequenced with immunoSEQ multiplex PCR; TCRdb's copy has only in-frame clones and lacks some. Here the sample spans over 950,000 clones, 60% to 80% being singletons. CDR3 length: 11 amino acids. This chain uses TRBV12-2 with TRBJ2-7; no check of the table's D call, TRBD1, against the DNA was made. TRBV12-2 is flagged as a pseudogene. The sequencing sample was made of memory CD4+ T cells from PBMCs. Subset defined: CD45RA-negative fraction. The sequence was obtained from a man between 18 and 29 years old in good health. Some clones in this sample may be carry-over from other donors' samples. The CDR3 protein is CASRHRGEQYF. CDR3 DNA: TGTGCAAGTCGCCACAGGGGCGAGCAGTACTTC.